These 9 T cell receptor beta chains were all obtained from the same sample, sequenced in a study of T cells in localized non-small cell lung cancer. Using immunoSEQ multiplex PCR, the repertoire was profiled, and TCRdb retains in-frame clones only, with some absent. The sample lists over 30,000 clones; 88% were seen once. The sample in question was peripheral blood, obtained before any cancer treatment. The receptors were sampled from a woman aged 35-75 years with stage I lung adenocarcinoma.

The CDR3 DNA follows: TGCAGCGTTGAAACTCCTTGGAACACCGGGGAGCTGTTTTTT. Protein sequence: CSVETPWNTGELFF. This chain joins TRBV29-1 and TRBJ2-2; D gene unclear. V was cut by 2 bases and J by 1 base, with 8 bases left in between. Germline values: CDR1 SQVTM, CDR2 ANQGSEA. The CDR3 sequence is 14 residues long.

V is TRBV6-5 and J is TRBJ2-5, with D uncertain. CDR1 MNHEY and CDR2 SVGAGI come from the germline V gene. V was pared by 0 bases and J by 5 bases, with 13 bases between. This CDR3 has 15 amino acids. CDR3 amino acids: CASSYSRSPPETQYF. The CDR3 nucleotides are TGTGCCAGCAGTTACTCCCGTTCACCTCCTGAGACCCAGTACTTC.

The chain uses TRBV7-3 and TRBJ1-1; 9 bases align to TRBD1. Germline V gene data show CDR1 as SGHTA and CDR2 as FQGTGA. This CDR3 comprises 15 residues. Trimming removed 4 bases from V and 4 bases from J; junction bases left unmatched: 7. The CDR3 sequence: CASSSGQGFGTEAFF. In DNA form, the CDR3 reads TGTGCCAGCAGCTCCGGACAGGGGTTTGGCACTGAAGCTTTCTTT.

This chain links TRBV5-4 with TRBJ1-2; D not resolved. Trimming cost V 0 bases and J 4 bases, with 13 bases left between them. Germline V gives CDR1 SGHNT, CDR2 YYREEE (reference sequence). The CDR3 has 15 residues. The CDR3 nucleotides read TGTGCCAGCAGCTTGGGCGCGGGTTTCAGCTATGGCTACACCTTC. The encoded protein is CASSLGAGFSYGYTF.

This chain connects TRBV11-2 to TRBJ2-5; D tentatively reads TRBD1 or TRBD2 (5 bases each). Germline assignment: CDR1 SGHAT and CDR2 FQNNGV. Trimming removed 4 bases at V and 4 bases at J, with 22 bases between. The CDR3 consists of 17 residues. CDR3 in DNA: TGTGCCAGCAGCTCCCTAGTCCGGACTCGGCAGGGAGAGACCCAGTACTTC. Translated: CASSSLVRTRQGETQYF.

This clone showed up just once. The chain combines TRBV28 with TRBJ2-7, with D unclear. The germline gives CDR1 MDHEN, CDR2 SYDVKM. V was clipped by 5 bases and J by 0 bases, with 14 bases between them. The CDR3 has 15 amino acids. The CDR3 sequence is CASSPHSQSSYEQYF. CDR3 nucleotide sequence: TGTGCCAGCAGTCCCCACAGTCAGAGCTCCTACGAGCAGTACTTC.

The chain uses TRBV30 and TRBJ1-6; TRBD1 aligns across 9 bases. CDR1 is GTSNPN and CDR2 is SVGIG in the germline V gene (reference sequence). The ends lost 3 bases at V and 7 bases at J; junction bases unmatched: 4. The CDR3 spans 14 residues. CDR3 loop: CAWSPGQGNSPLHF. DNA for the CDR3: TGTGCCTGGAGCCCCGGACAGGGGAATTCACCCCTCCACTTT.

CDR3 nucleotide sequence: TGCGCCAGCAGCTTGAATTCCGGGGGAGGAAACACCATATATTTT. Translation: CASSLNSGGGNTIYF. V and J are TRBV5-1 and TRBJ1-3, with a possible D match to TRBD1 (5 bases). Germline assignment: CDR1 SGHRS and CDR2 YFSETQ. Trimming took off 1 base at V and 4 bases at J, with 12 bases between the two ends. The CDR3 is 15 amino acids.

Written as DNA, the CDR3 is TGTGCCAGCAGCAGGCTTCAGGGGGGGTATAGCAATCAGCCCCAGCATTTT. This sequence encodes CASSRLQGGYSNQPQHF. The chain links TRBV21-1 to TRBJ1-5. TRBV21-1 has pseudogene status. The CDR3 extends over 17 amino acids.